This T cell receptor (beta chain) was retrieved from a study of Graves' ophthalmopathy and Graves' hyperthyroidism. Looked up from germline, CDR1 is DFQATT and CDR2 is SNEGSKA (reference sequence). CDR3 length equals 11 residues. V was trimmed by 3 bases and J by 3 bases, leaving 6 bases between them. Clinical symptoms and serum thyroxine were used for diagnosis; TRAb, thyroid ultrasound and orbital computed tomography were also relied on. This clonotype was recorded many times. RNA transcripts were the source from which TCR beta CDR3 regions were amplified. Following a first-round RT-PCR that used HTBI primers, a second-round multiplex PCR was carried out. Using its own MiXCR run on the multiplex PCR reads, TCRdb lists one record per CDR3 protein. The data show approximately 700,000 distinct CDR3 sequences, over 40% seen once.

This rearrangement joins TRBV20-1 to TRBJ2-7, with D uncertain. The clonotype originates from an adult man with Graves' ophthalmopathy. Material for sequencing was peripheral blood. The CDR3, as DNA: TGCAGTGCTAGCTATGACTACGAGCAGTACTTC. Protein sequence: CSASYDYEQYF.